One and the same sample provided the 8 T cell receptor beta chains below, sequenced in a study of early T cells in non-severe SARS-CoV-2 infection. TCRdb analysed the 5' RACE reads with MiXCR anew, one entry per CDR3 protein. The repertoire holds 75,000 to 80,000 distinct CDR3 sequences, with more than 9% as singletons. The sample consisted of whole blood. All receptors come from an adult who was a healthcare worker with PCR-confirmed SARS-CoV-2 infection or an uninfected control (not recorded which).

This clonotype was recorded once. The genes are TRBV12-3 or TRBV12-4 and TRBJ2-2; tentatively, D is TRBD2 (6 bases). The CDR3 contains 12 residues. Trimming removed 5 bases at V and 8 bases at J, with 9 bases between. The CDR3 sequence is CASSRAGGELFF. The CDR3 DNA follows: TGTGCCAGCAGTCGTGCGGGGGGGGAGCTGTTTTTT.

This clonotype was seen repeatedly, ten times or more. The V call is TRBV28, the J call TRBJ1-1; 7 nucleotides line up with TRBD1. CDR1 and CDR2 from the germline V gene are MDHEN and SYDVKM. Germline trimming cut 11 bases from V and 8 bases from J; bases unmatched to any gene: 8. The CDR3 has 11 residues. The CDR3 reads CACKGASEAFF. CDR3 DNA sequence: TGTGCCTGCAAGGGGGCATCCGAAGCTTTCTTT. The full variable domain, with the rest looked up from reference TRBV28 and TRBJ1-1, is DVKVTQSSRYLVKRTGEKVFLECVQDMDHENMFWYRQDPGLGLRLIYFSYDVKMKEKGDIPEGYSVSREKKERFSLILESASTNQTSMYLCACKGASEAFFGQGTRLTVV.

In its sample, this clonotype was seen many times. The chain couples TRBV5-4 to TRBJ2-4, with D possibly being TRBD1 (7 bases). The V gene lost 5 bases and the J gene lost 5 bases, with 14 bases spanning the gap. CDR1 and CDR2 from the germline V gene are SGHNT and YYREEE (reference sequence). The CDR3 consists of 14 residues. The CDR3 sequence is CASRAGGTENIQYF. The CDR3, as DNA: TGTGCCAGCAGGGCAGGGGGGACAGAAAACATTCAGTACTTC.

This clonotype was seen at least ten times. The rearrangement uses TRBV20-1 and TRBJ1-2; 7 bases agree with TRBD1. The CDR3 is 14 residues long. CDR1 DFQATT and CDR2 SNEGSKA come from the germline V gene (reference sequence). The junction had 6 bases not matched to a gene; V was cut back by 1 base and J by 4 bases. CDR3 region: CSARVPGTVYGYTF. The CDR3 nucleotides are TGCAGTGCTAGAGTCCCAGGGACAGTCTATGGCTACACCTTC.

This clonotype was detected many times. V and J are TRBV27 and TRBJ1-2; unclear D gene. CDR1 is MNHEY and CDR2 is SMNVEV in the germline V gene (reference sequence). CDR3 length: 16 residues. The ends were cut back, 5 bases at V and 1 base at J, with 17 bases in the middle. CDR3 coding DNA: TGTGCCAGCAGTCCACGAGGACGGCTTCTTAACTATGGCTACACCTTC. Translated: CASSPRGRLLNYGYTF.

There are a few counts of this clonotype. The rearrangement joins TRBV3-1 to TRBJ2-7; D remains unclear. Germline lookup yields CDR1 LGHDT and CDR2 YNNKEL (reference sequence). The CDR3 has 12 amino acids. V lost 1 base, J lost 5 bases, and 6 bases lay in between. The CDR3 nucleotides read TGTGCCAGCAGCCAAGTTAACCACGAGCAGTACTTC. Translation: CASSQVNHEQYF.

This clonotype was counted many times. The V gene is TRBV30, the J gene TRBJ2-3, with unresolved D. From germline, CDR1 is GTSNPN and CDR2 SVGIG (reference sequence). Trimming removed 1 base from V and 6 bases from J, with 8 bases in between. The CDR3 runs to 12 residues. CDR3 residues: CAWSGNGDTQYF. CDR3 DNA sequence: TGTGCCTGGAGTGGGAACGGGGATACGCAGTATTTT.

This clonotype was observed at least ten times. In DNA form, the CDR3 reads TGTGCCAGCAGCCAAGATAGAATTCGGGAGGGCCGGAGCAATGAGCAGTTCTTC. Translating gives CASSQDRIREGRSNEQFF. The J gene is TRBJ2-1, the V gene TRBV3-1, with 8 positions matching TRBD2. Per germline, CDR1 LGHDT and CDR2 YNNKEL (reference sequence). The CDR3 runs 18 residues. With 0 bases clipped from V and 6 bases from J, the junction kept 13 bases outside the gene matches.